Listed below are T cell receptor beta chains from one sample, sequenced in a study of cytomegalovirus exposure and HLA in healthy donors. Data came from immunoSEQ multiplex PCR; TCRdb stores just in-frame clones and leaves some out. The table includes about 82,000 clones, 93% detected once. The material sequenced was PBMCs. The origin of the receptors is a man between 18 and 35 years old in good health and CMV-seronegative. CDR3s include the opening cysteine and the closing phenylalanine or tryptophan. D genes are given only for firm matches. Rows give clone size only sometimes, using once, few, many, or a class for an expanded clone.

length	D	J	V	size	CDR3	DNA
12	-	TRBJ1-1	TRBV5-1	once	CASSFGNTEAFF	TGCGCCAGCAGCTTCGGGAACACTGAAGCTTTCTTT
12	-	TRBJ2-3	TRBV30	-	CAWSVTGDTQYF	TGTGCCTGGAGTGTGACGGGGGATACGCAGTATTTT
14	TRBD2	TRBJ2-3	TRBV5-1	-	CASYQRGGLDTQYF	TGCGCCAGCTATCAGCGGGGGGGCTTGGATACGCAGTATTTT
13	TRBD2	TRBJ2-7	TRBV4-3	-	CASSPPGGYEQYF	TGCGCCAGCAGCCCCCCGGGGGGTTACGAGCAGTACTTC
12	-	TRBJ2-3	TRBV10-3	-	CAITNSGDTQYF	TGTGCCATCACCAATAGCGGAGATACGCAGTATTTT
16	-	TRBJ1-6	TRBV6-6	-	CASSYSGGTYNSPLHF	TGTGCCAGCAGTTACTCGGGGGGTACCTATAATTCACCCCTCCACTTT
13	-	TRBJ1-1	TRBV6-1	-	CASSGQGIFEAFF	TGTGCCAGCAGTGGGCAGGGCATCTTTGAAGCTTTCTTT
14	-	TRBJ1-1	TRBV5-4	-	CASRRRGMNTEAFF	TGTGCCAGCAGGAGGAGGGGCATGAACACTGAAGCTTTCTTT
15	-	TRBJ2-1	TRBV14	-	CASSRVRGSYNEQFF	TGTGCCAGCAGCCGGGTTAGGGGTTCCTACAATGAGCAGTTCTTC
15	TRBD1	TRBJ1-1	TRBV6-6	-	CASSPTRTGRTEAFF	TGTGCCAGCAGCCCTACTCGGACAGGGAGGACTGAAGCTTTCTTT
15	-	TRBJ2-6	TRBV15	once	CATSRGHSGANVLTF	TGTGCCACCAGCAGAGGGCACTCTGGGGCCAACGTCCTGACTTTC
12	-	TRBJ2-3	TRBV7-2	-	CASSFYSDTQYF	TGTGCCAGCAGCTTCTATTCGGATACGCAGTATTTT
15	TRBD2	TRBJ2-1	TRBV5-4	-	CASSSGLRNYNEQFF	TGTGCCAGCAGTTCGGGACTACGAAACTACAATGAGCAGTTCTTC
14	-	TRBJ1-3	TRBV18	-	CASSQTEGLDTIYF	TGTGCCAGCTCACAAACGGAGGGGCTGGACACCATATATTTT
15	-	TRBJ2-3	TRBV5-1	-	CASSPRWAGTDTQYF	TGCGCCAGCAGCCCGCGATGGGCCGGCACAGATACGCAGTATTTT
16	TRBD1	TRBJ2-7	TRBV11-1	-	CASSRPGQGFPYEQYF	TGTGCCAGCAGCAGACCGGGACAGGGTTTTCCCTACGAGCAGTACTTC
14	-	TRBJ2-1	TRBV10-3	-	CAISDWGAYNEQFF	TGTGCCATCAGTGATTGGGGGGCCTACAATGAGCAGTTCTTC
17	-	TRBJ2-7	TRBV7-6	-	CASSFQPTTGISYEQYF	TGTGCCAGCAGCTTCCAGCCCACCACAGGGATCTCCTACGAGCAGTACTTC
14	-	TRBJ2-7	TRBV6-5	few	CASSYSTDSYEQYF	TGTGCCAGCAGTTACTCGACAGACTCCTACGAGCAGTACTTC
16	-	TRBJ1-1	TRBV30	-	CAWSPRLGGAGTEAFF	TGTGCCTGGAGTCCCCGATTGGGGGGGGCAGGGACTGAAGCTTTCTTT
17	-	TRBJ1-1	TRBV7-2	-	CASSLFSSGQQNTEAFF	TGTGCCAGCAGCTTATTTTCTTCAGGCCAGCAGAACACTGAAGCTTTCTTT
13	TRBD1	TRBJ1-1	TRBV27	-	CASRGTGNTEAFF	TGTGCCAGCAGGGGGACAGGGAACACTGAAGCTTTCTTT
16	TRBD2	TRBJ2-1	TRBV7-9	-	CASSAGAGGRDNEQFF	TGTGCCAGCAGCGCCGGGGCGGGGGGCCGCGACAATGAGCAGTTCTTC
16	TRBD1	TRBJ2-2	TRBV5-1	-	CASSLLWTGATGELFF	TGCGCCAGCAGCTTGCTGTGGACAGGGGCGACCGGGGAGCTGTTTTTT
14	TRBD2	TRBJ2-7	TRBV19	few	CASSITSGSYEQYF	TGTGCCAGTAGTATAACTAGCGGGAGCTACGAGCAGTACTTC
17	TRBD1	TRBJ2-3	TRBV13	-	CASSPMPWTGPTDTQYF	TGTGCCAGCAGCCCCATGCCCTGGACAGGCCCCACAGATACGCAGTATTTT
14	TRBD2	TRBJ2-1	TRBV7-7	-	CASSASGTYNEQFF	TGTGCTAGCTCAGCTAGCGGGACCTACAATGAGCAGTTCTTC
18	-	TRBJ2-5	TRBV27	once	CASSFWGPGGGLQETQYF	TGTGCCAGCAGTTTTTGGGGGCCGGGCGGGGGACTGCAAGAGACCCAGTACTTC
17	-	TRBJ2-7	TRBV7-9	-	CASSLATRLSGSYEQYF	TGTGCCAGCAGCTTAGCGACCAGACTCTCCGGATCCTACGAGCAGTACTTC
15	TRBD1	TRBJ1-6	TRBV30	-	CAWSGGGGHNSPLHF	TGTGCCTGGAGTGGAGGGGGCGGACATAATTCACCCCTCCACTTT
16	TRBD1	TRBJ2-5	TRBV28	-	CASRPPGQGGRETQYF	TGTGCCAGCAGACCACCGGGACAGGGAGGGAGAGAGACCCAGTACTTC
12	-	TRBJ1-4	TRBV5-6	-	CASSLVEEKLFF	TGTGCCAGCAGCTTGGTAGAGGAAAAACTGTTTTTT
12	-	TRBJ2-3	TRBV5-1	-	CASSFSADTQYF	TGCGCCAGCAGCTTCAGCGCGGATACGCAGTATTTT
14	-	TRBJ2-7	TRBV5-1	-	CASSLQGTAAQQYF	TGCGCCAGCAGCTTACAAGGGACTGCCGCCCAGCAGTACTTC
15	-	TRBJ1-2	TRBV5-1	-	CASSLGVAAIYGYTF	TGCGCCAGCAGCTTGGGGGTCGCGGCGATATATGGCTACACCTTC
15	TRBD1	TRBJ1-1	TRBV27	-	CASSLPGQMNTEAFF	TGTGCCAGCAGTTTACCGGGACAGATGAACACTGAAGCTTTCTTT
14	-	TRBJ1-2	TRBV7-2	-	CASSLGPMWEGYTF	TGTGCCAGCAGCTTAGGACCTATGTGGGAGGGCTACACCTTC
17	TRBD2	TRBJ2-2	TRBV6-4	once	CASSDQPGLARTGELFF	TGTGCCAGCAGTGACCAACCGGGACTAGCGAGGACCGGGGAGCTGTTTTTT
16	TRBD2	TRBJ2-3	TRBV15	-	CATSRDGAGRTDTQYF	TGTGCCACCAGCAGAGATGGAGCGGGGCGGACAGATACGCAGTATTTT
14	-	TRBJ1-1	TRBV6-1	-	CASSPDSPNTEAFF	TGTGCCAGCAGCCCGGACAGCCCGAACACTGAAGCTTTCTTT